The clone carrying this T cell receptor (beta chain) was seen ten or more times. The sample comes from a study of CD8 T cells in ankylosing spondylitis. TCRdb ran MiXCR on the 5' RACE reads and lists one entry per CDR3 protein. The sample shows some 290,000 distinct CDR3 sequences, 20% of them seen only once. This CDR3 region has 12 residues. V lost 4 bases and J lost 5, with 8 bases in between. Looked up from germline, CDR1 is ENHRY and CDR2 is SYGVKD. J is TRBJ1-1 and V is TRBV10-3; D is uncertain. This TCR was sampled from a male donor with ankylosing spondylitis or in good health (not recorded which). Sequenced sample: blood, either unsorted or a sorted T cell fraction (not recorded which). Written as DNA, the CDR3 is TGTGCCATCAGTGTGGGAGGGACTGAAGCTTTCTTT. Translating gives CAISVGGTEAFF.